A selection of T cell receptor beta chains follows, all from one sample in a study of early T cells in non-severe SARS-CoV-2 infection. TCRdb passed the 5' RACE reads through MiXCR, listing each CDR3 protein once. Found here are 80,000 to 95,000 distinct CDR3 sequences, roughly 14% of them singletons; the top ten hold 0.5% to 0.75%. The specimen was whole blood. These receptors all come from an adult who was a healthcare worker with PCR-confirmed SARS-CoV-2 infection or an uninfected control (not recorded which). The CDR3 runs from the conserved cysteine through the conserved F or W. A D gene is named only where the DNA matches it firmly. Clone size, where shown, is once, few, many, or a class for clones that have expanded.

v_call	clone_size	d_call	j_call	cdr3_aa	cdr3_nt
TRBV7-9	few	-	TRBJ2-2	CASSLTPQNTGELFF	TGTGCCAGCAGCTTAACACCTCAGAACACCGGGGAGCTGTTTTTT
TRBV29-1	-	-	TRBJ1-1	CSVGDREAFF	TGCAGCGTTGGCGACAGGGAAGCTTTCTTT
TRBV3-1	few	-	TRBJ2-1	CASRLRSSSYNEQFF	TGTGCCAGCCGCCTACGTAGTAGCTCCTACAATGAGCAGTTCTTC
TRBV4-1	few	-	TRBJ2-1	CASSQAPGGPSYNEQFF	TGCGCCAGCAGCCAAGCACCAGGGGGGCCCTCGTACAATGAGCAGTTCTTC
TRBV14	few	-	TRBJ1-1	CASSHSGMQPSLAEAFF	TGTGCCAGCAGCCATAGTGGGATGCAACCTTCATTAGCTGAAGCTTTCTTT
TRBV9	few	-	TRBJ1-3	CASSVGGNTIYF	TGTGCCAGCAGCGTAGGTGGAAACACCATATATTTT
TRBV11-2	few	TRBD1	TRBJ2-2	CASSPWTGQGAGELFF	TGTGCCAGCAGCCCCTGGACGGGACAGGGGGCCGGGGAGCTGTTTTTT
TRBV28	-	-	TRBJ1-1	CASSFSMAMNTEAFF	TGTGCCAGCAGTTTTTCGATGGCTATGAACACTGAAGCTTTCTTT
TRBV6-2/TRBV6-3	-	-	TRBJ2-4	CASRWDIQYF	TGTGCCAGCAGGTGGGACATTCAGTACTTC
TRBV10-3	-	TRBD1	TRBJ2-4	CAIREDRGKNIQYF	TGTGCCATCAGGGAAGACAGGGGGAAAAACATTCAGTACTTC
TRBV5-4	-	-	TRBJ2-3	CTSSFRGRSNTDTQYF	TGTACCAGCAGCTTCCGCGGGCGCAGTAACACAGATACGCAGTATTTT
TRBV11-2	few	TRBD1	TRBJ2-3	CASRPDRGGTDTQYF	TGTGCCAGCAGACCTGACAGGGGAGGCACAGATACGCAGTATTTT
TRBV7-9	many	-	TRBJ2-3	CASSPIRWGPGTDTQYF	TGTGCCAGCAGCCCTATTCGATGGGGCCCCGGCACAGATACGCAGTATTTT
TRBV27	few	TRBD1	TRBJ2-2	CASSSPTGQGTGELFF	TGTGCCAGCAGTTCCCCGACAGGGCAGGGCACCGGGGAGCTGTTTTTT
TRBV20-1	-	-	TRBJ1-1	CSARKAGTGANTEAFF	TGCAGTGCTAGAAAAGCGGGGACGGGGGCCAACACTGAAGCTTTCTTT
TRBV11-2	-	-	TRBJ1-1	CASSLELMSNTEAFF	TGTGCCAGCAGCTTAGAATTGATGTCGAACACTGAAGCTTTCTTT
TRBV7-8	-	TRBD1	TRBJ1-2	CASSRRQGLYGYTF	TGTGCCAGCAGCAGGAGACAGGGCCTCTATGGCTACACCTTC
TRBV11-3	few	-	TRBJ2-3	CASSPNGGWDTQYF	TGTGCCAGCAGCCCCAACGGGGGCTGGGATACGCAGTATTTT
TRBV18	few	TRBD1	TRBJ1-1	CASSPPRGAGTEAFF	TGTGCCAGCTCACCCCCCAGGGGGGCGGGGACTGAAGCTTTCTTT
TRBV3-1	few	-	TRBJ1-2	CASSQGIRDRPGSGYTF	TGTGCCAGCAGCCAAGGTATTAGGGACCGCCCTGGGAGTGGCTACACCTTC